The present TCR beta chain was sequenced within a study of chemoradiotherapy in HPV16-positive cancers. General study results and limits: HPV-responsive T-cell expansion during chemoradiotherapy was linked to improved recurrence-free survival in HPV16-positive patients.

About this clone itself: Antigen: not known.

Samples were taken several times over chemoradiotherapy. Sequenced by immunoSEQ multiplex PCR; TCRdb stores in-frame clones only, minus some. The sample contains around 9,000 clones, around 70% of which appear only once. In germline, CDR1 is SGHRS, CDR2 YFSETQ. The ends were cut back, 1 base at V and 5 bases at J, with 9 bases in the middle. The CDR3 runs 14 residues. This sequence originates from a human donor with HPV-associated anogenital cancer. This chain joins TRBV5-1 and TRBJ2-2; D is undetermined. The source was tumor tissue, collected from a patient who underwent chemoradiotherapy. The chain's CDR3 is CASSLQVATGELFF. In DNA, the CDR3 is TGCGCCAGCAGCTTGCAAGTTGCGACCGGGGAGCTGTTTTTT.